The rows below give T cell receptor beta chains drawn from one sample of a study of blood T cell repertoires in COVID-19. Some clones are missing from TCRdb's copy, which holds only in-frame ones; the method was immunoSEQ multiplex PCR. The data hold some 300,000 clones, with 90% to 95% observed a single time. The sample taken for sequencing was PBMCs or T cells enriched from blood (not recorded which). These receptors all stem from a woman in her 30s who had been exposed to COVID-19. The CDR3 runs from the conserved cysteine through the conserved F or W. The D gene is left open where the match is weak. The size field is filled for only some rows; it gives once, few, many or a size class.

DNA: TGTGCCTGGAGAGACTTAGCGGGGAGCTCCTACAATGAGCAGTTCTTC
CDR3: CAWRDLAGSSYNEQFF
D: TRBD2
J: TRBJ2-1
size: .
V: TRBV30

DNA: TGTGCCAGCAGGCCTCCGGGACACTACGAGCAGTACTTC
CDR3: CASRPPGHYEQYF
D: .
J: TRBJ2-7
size: .
V: TRBV28

DNA: TGCGCCAGCAGCTTAGGGACAGGGAGAGGCGGGGAGCTGTTTTTT
CDR3: CASSLGTGRGGELFF
D: TRBD1
J: TRBJ2-2
size: once
V: TRBV5-1

DNA: TGTGCCAGCAGGGTCGGGACTTTTAACTATGGCTACACCTTC
CDR3: CASRVGTFNYGYTF
D: .
J: TRBJ1-2
size: .
V: TRBV2

DNA: TGCGCCAGCAGCCAAGAGGCTCGCGCAGGGAAGGCAGATACGCAGTATTTT
CDR3: CASSQEARAGKADTQYF
D: .
J: TRBJ2-3
size: .
V: TRBV4-1

DNA: TGCGCCAGCAGCTTGGTAGGGACAGGAACTGAAAAACTGTTTTTT
CDR3: CASSLVGTGTEKLFF
D: TRBD1
J: TRBJ1-4
size: .
V: TRBV5-1

DNA: TGCGCCAGCAGCCACGCACTAAAAGACAGGGTGGTAGAGACCCAGTACTTC
CDR3: CASSHALKDRVVETQYF
D: TRBD1
J: TRBJ2-5
size: .
V: TRBV4-1

DNA: TGTGCCAGCAGCCGAAACCAGGGGGGCGGTGGCTACACCTTC
CDR3: CASSRNQGGGGYTF
D: TRBD1
J: TRBJ1-2
size: once
V: TRBV3-1/TRBV3-2

DNA: TGTGCCAGCAGTTACGAGGGTTCGGGGGAGCAGTACTTC
CDR3: CASSYEGSGEQYF
D: .
J: TRBJ2-7
size: .
V: TRBV6-5

DNA: TGTGCCAGCGCCGAAGGGGTCAATAGCAATCAGCCCCAGCATTTT
CDR3: CASAEGVNSNQPQHF
D: .
J: TRBJ1-5
size: once
V: TRBV9

DNA: TGCGCCAGCAGCCCTGACACGTTATACTATGGCTACACCTTC
CDR3: CASSPDTLYYGYTF
D: .
J: TRBJ1-2
size: .
V: TRBV5-1

DNA: TGTGCCAGCAGTTACTCTCGGGATGGGAACACTGAAGCTTTCTTT
CDR3: CASSYSRDGNTEAFF
D: .
J: TRBJ1-1
size: .
V: TRBV6-5

DNA: TGTGCCAGTAGGGTTGGACAGCTTCCCCTCACGAACACTGAAGCTTTCTTT
CDR3: CASRVGQLPLTNTEAFF
D: .
J: TRBJ1-1
size: .
V: TRBV19

DNA: TGTGCCAGCAGCTTAGAGGCCCAGGGGCGCTCCTATAATTCACCCCTCCACTTT
CDR3: CASSLEAQGRSYNSPLHF
D: .
J: TRBJ1-6
size: .
V: TRBV7-4

DNA: TGTGCCAGCAGCCAGGTTCCGGGGGTCGATGAGCAGTTCTTC
CDR3: CASSQVPGVDEQFF
D: .
J: TRBJ2-1
size: .
V: TRBV14

DNA: TGTGCCACCAGCAGAGTGACAGGGCTAGGCAATCAGCCCCAGCATTTT
CDR3: CATSRVTGLGNQPQHF
D: TRBD1
J: TRBJ1-5
size: .
V: TRBV15

DNA: TGTGCCAGCAGCTTAAGGGTAGCGCGTGCGAACACTGAAGCTTTCTTT
CDR3: CASSLRVARANTEAFF
D: .
J: TRBJ1-1
size: .
V: TRBV7-2

DNA: TGTGCCAGCAGCCCCTCAGGAGGGGCGAATGAGCAGTTCTTC
CDR3: CASSPSGGANEQFF
D: .
J: TRBJ2-1
size: once
V: TRBV4-2

DNA: TGTGCCAGCTCCGGACAGGCGAGCACAGATACGCAGTATTTT
CDR3: CASSGQASTDTQYF
D: TRBD1
J: TRBJ2-3
size: once
V: TRBV9

DNA: TGTGCCAGCAGTCGATGGACAGTCAGCTCCTATAATTCACCCCTCCACTTT
CDR3: CASSRWTVSSYNSPLHF
D: .
J: TRBJ1-6
size: .
V: TRBV6-6

DNA: TGTGCCAGCAGCTTTCTAGCGGGGGGGCCCCCAGAGACCCAGTACTTC
CDR3: CASSFLAGGPPETQYF
D: TRBD2
J: TRBJ2-5
size: .
V: TRBV9

DNA: TGCGCCAGCAGCTTGAATAGATGGGTGACTTCTGAAGCTTTCTTT
CDR3: CASSLNRWVTSEAFF
D: .
J: TRBJ1-1
size: .
V: TRBV5-1

DNA: TGTGCCAGCAGCTTCCTGACAGGTTCGGCCTCGCACACCATATATTTT
CDR3: CASSFLTGSASHTIYF
D: .
J: TRBJ1-3
size: .
V: TRBV7-8

DNA: TGTGCCAGCTCCCTGGGGCCTACAATGAACACTGAAGCTTTCTTT
CDR3: CASSLGPTMNTEAFF
D: .
J: TRBJ1-1
size: once
V: TRBV2

DNA: TGTGCCAGCAGGTCGGGAGGCCCTTATGGCTACACCTTC
CDR3: CASRSGGPYGYTF
D: .
J: TRBJ1-2
size: .
V: TRBV6-5

DNA: TGTGCCAGCAGCCCGCGCCAGGGGGAGAATAATGAAAAACTGTTTTTT
CDR3: CASSPRQGENNEKLFF
D: TRBD1
J: TRBJ1-4
size: few
V: TRBV7-9

DNA: TGTGCCAGCAGACTTGGGCAGGGTGAAGGCTACACCTTC
CDR3: CASRLGQGEGYTF
D: .
J: TRBJ1-2
size: .
V: TRBV27

DNA: TGTGCCAGCAGCCAAGATCCCACTAAAGGACTAGCCTCGGAGACCCAGTACTTC
CDR3: CASSQDPTKGLASETQYF
D: TRBD2
J: TRBJ2-5
size: .
V: TRBV3-1/TRBV3-2

DNA: TGTGCCAGCAGCCAGCTACCGGGACAGGGGGACCCACGAGGGCGGACTGAAGCTTTCTTT
CDR3: CASSQLPGQGDPRGRTEAFF
D: TRBD1
J: TRBJ1-1
size: .
V: TRBV3-1/TRBV3-2

DNA: TGTGCCAGTGGGGACAGGTTGTCCACAGATACGCAGTATTTT
CDR3: CASGDRLSTDTQYF
D: TRBD1
J: TRBJ2-3
size: .
V: TRBV19

DNA: TGTGCCAGCAGCCCAATTAGCGAGGGGACCCAGTACTTC
CDR3: CASSPISEGTQYF
D: .
J: TRBJ2-5
size: .
V: TRBV7-9

DNA: TGTGCCAGCAGCCTTGGGACAGGGAATCAGCCCCAGCATTTT
CDR3: CASSLGTGNQPQHF
D: TRBD1
J: TRBJ1-5
size: once
V: TRBV3-1/TRBV3-2

DNA: TGTGCCAGCAGTTATGGGACAGTTTATGGCTACACCTTC
CDR3: CASSYGTVYGYTF
D: TRBD1
J: TRBJ1-2
size: .
V: TRBV6-5

DNA: TGTGCCAGCAGCTATTACAGGGATTCACCCCTCCACTTT
CDR3: CASSYYRDSPLHF
D: .
J: TRBJ1-6
size: .
V: TRBV5-5

DNA: TGCGCCAGCCGCGAAGCGGGGGTCTCCTACGAGCAGTACTTC
CDR3: CASREAGVSYEQYF
D: TRBD2
J: TRBJ2-7
size: .
V: TRBV5-1

DNA: TGCGCCAGCAGCCAAGATCAGTACACTGAAGCTTTCTTT
CDR3: CASSQDQYTEAFF
D: .
J: TRBJ1-1
size: few
V: TRBV4-1

DNA: TGTGCCAGCAGGGACCGGACAGGGGGGTCCTCAACTGAAGCTTTCTTT
CDR3: CASRDRTGGSSTEAFF
D: TRBD1
J: TRBJ1-1
size: .
V: TRBV11-2

DNA: TGTGCCAGCAGCTTACGTGCAACAACGAACACTGAAGCTTTCTTT
CDR3: CASSLRATTNTEAFF
D: .
J: TRBJ1-1
size: .
V: TRBV7-2

DNA: TGTGCCTGGAAGGGGCCTGGGAACACTGAAGCTTTCTTT
CDR3: CAWKGPGNTEAFF
D: .
J: TRBJ1-1
size: few
V: TRBV30

DNA: TGCGCCAGCAGCTTTGGGTCTGGCGGGGAGACTGAAGCTTTCTTT
CDR3: CASSFGSGGETEAFF
D: .
J: TRBJ1-1
size: .
V: TRBV5-1

DNA: TGTGCCAGTAGTATAGGCATTGGGCCTAACTATGGCTACACCTTC
CDR3: CASSIGIGPNYGYTF
D: .
J: TRBJ1-2
size: .
V: TRBV19

DNA: TGTGCCTGGAGTGGGACTAGCGGGTTTTACACCGGGGAGCTGTTTTTT
CDR3: CAWSGTSGFYTGELFF
D: TRBD2
J: TRBJ2-2
size: .
V: TRBV30

DNA: TGCGCCAGCAGCCTATACTCCGGGACAGGGGTACCGCAGTACTTC
CDR3: CASSLYSGTGVPQYF
D: TRBD1
J: TRBJ2-7
size: .
V: TRBV5-1

DNA: TGTGCCAGCAGTCCATCTAGTGCCTATGGCTACACCTTC
CDR3: CASSPSSAYGYTF
D: .
J: TRBJ1-2
size: .
V: TRBV27

DNA: TGTGCCAGCATGAGAAGTAATGAAAAACTGTTTTTT
CDR3: CASMRSNEKLFF
D: .
J: TRBJ1-4
size: .
V: TRBV7-9

DNA: TGTGCCAGCAGCTTAAGCGGGGGGGCTGGAGATACGCAGTATTTT
CDR3: CASSLSGGAGDTQYF
D: TRBD2
J: TRBJ2-3
size: .
V: TRBV7-3

DNA: TGCACCAGCAGCCAGAGACTTAGGGGACAGGGGTTAAGTAAGGATGGCTACACCTTC
CDR3: CTSSQRLRGQGLSKDGYTF
D: .
J: TRBJ1-2
size: .
V: TRBV1

DNA: TGTGCCAGCAGCGTCGGGGTAGCGGGTTCCTACAATGAGCAGTTCTTC
CDR3: CASSVGVAGSYNEQFF
D: TRBD2
J: TRBJ2-1
size: .
V: TRBV9

DNA: TGTGCCAGCAGCTTAGACAGGGCCGTTTACGAGCAGTACTTC
CDR3: CASSLDRAVYEQYF
D: .
J: TRBJ2-7
size: once
V: TRBV7-2

DNA: TGTGCCAGCAGTTACCCGGGTGCCGGGGGCACTGAAGCTTTCTTT
CDR3: CASSYPGAGGTEAFF
D: .
J: TRBJ1-1
size: .
V: TRBV6-5

DNA: TGTGCCAGTAGTGACAGGGGTGGGAATTCACCCCTCCACTTT
CDR3: CASSDRGGNSPLHF
D: TRBD1
J: TRBJ1-6
size: .
V: TRBV19